This T cell receptor beta chain was profiled in a study of blood T cell repertoires in COVID-19. About the study: Samples taken during acute and convalescent COVID-19 were collected in the United States, Italy and Spain.

The CDR3 is made up of 16 amino acids. Germline CDR1 LGHNA, CDR2 YSLEER. Trimming took 0 bases from V and 8 from J, leaving 14 bases between them. This clone was seen just once. The assay was immunoSEQ multiplex PCR, and TCRdb's table has in-frame clones only and misses some. The sample lists 240,000 or so clones, roughly 79% occurring once. The TCR comes from a woman older than 75 with COVID-19, enrolled during active disease. The chain recombines TRBV4-3 with TRBJ1-6; the D gene is possibly TRBD1 (6 bases). The sample consisted of peripheral blood. The CDR3 is CASSQEPPGADSPLHF. In nucleotides, the CDR3 is TGCGCCAGCAGCCAAGAGCCCCCAGGGGCGGATTCACCCCTCCACTTT.